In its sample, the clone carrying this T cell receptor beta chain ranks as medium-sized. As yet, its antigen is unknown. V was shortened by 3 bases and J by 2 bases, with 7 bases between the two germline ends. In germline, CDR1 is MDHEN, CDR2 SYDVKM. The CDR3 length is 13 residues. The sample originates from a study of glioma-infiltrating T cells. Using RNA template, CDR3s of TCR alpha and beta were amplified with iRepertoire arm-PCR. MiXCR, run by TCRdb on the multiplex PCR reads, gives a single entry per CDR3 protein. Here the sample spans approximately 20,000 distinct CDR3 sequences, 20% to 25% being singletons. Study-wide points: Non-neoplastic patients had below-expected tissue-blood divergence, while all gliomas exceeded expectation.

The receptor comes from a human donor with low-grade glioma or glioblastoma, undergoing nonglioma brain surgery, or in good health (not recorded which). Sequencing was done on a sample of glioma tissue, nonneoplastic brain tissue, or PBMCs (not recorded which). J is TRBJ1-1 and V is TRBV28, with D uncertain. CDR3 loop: CASSLETNTEAFF. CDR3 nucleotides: TGTGCCAGCAGTTTGGAAACCAACACTGAAGCTTTCTTT.